This T cell receptor beta chain was found in a study of blood T cell repertoires in COVID-19. Across the study: Collection of acute and convalescent COVID-19 samples took place in the United States, Italy and Spain. PBMCs, B-cell-depleted T cells, or T cells provided the cDNA or gDNA that made up the material.

The trim removed 4 bases at V and 6 bases at J, leaving 14 bases unmatched. Germline CDR1 SGHAT, CDR2 FQNNGV. The CDR3 runs to 16 residues. Under the authors' procedure: Scientists estimated how many nucleated cells there were by amplifying reference gene primers. Repertoires were generated with immunoSEQ multiplex PCR, while TCRdb's copy carries only in-frame clones and drops some. D and trimming come from the DNA, and the V and J calls and clone size come from that table. This repertoire shows fewer than 120,000 clones, around nine tenths found once; its top ten account for approximately 3.4%. The clonotype originates from a woman between 45 and 60 years old with acute or convalescent COVID-19. The sequencing sample was made of peripheral blood. The chain couples TRBV11-2 to TRBJ2-5, with 7 bases aligning to TRBD1. The CDR3 DNA follows: TGTGCCAGCAGCTCCACAGGGGAACCCGTTATGAAGACCCAGTACTTC. Translation gives CASSSTGEPVMKTQYF.